This TCR beta chain was sequenced during a study of human T cells and chemical hapten exposure. The time point denotes: pre-sensitization, week 0. Described treatment: therapeutic diphenylcyclopropenone sensitization with weekly scalp DPC. Those who donated were patients with alopecia, 18 to 70 years of age, and suitable for DPC. TCRdb reprocessed the RACE reads with MiXCR, giving one entry per CDR3 protein. This sample yields about 260,000 distinct CDR3 sequences, of which over 8% are seen a single time; 2% to 2.5% belongs to the top ten. The V gene's germline CDR1 is MNHEY and CDR2 SVGAGI. The V end was cut by 6 bases, the J end by 2 bases, with 17 bases between. The CDR3 runs 15 residues. Study results and caveats: TCRs at high frequency, those above 1 in 1000, did not change with DPC sensitization. Expanded TCR sets contained significantly more large CDR3 similarity clusters than controls.

This clonotype was detected ten times or more. Its matching antigen is unknown. The J gene is TRBJ2-7, the V gene TRBV6-5; D gene unclear. The sequence was collected from a woman in her forties with alopecia areata. Some clones in this sample may be carry-over from other donors' samples. Sample: whole blood, taken in connection with sensitization to the hapten diphenylcyclopropenone (DPC). DNA for the CDR3: TGTGCCAGCAGCATACAGCCCCAGCGACCCTACGAGCAGTACTTC. It specifies CASSIQPQRPYEQYF.